The clone carrying this T cell receptor (beta chain) was recorded at least ten times. Antigen specificity is unknown. The entry originates in a study of T cells in Graves' hyperthyroidism and ophthalmopathy. The study's findings and limits: Stable hyperthyroidism was told apart from ophthalmopathy by a model built on 13 V-J features.

CDR3 length: 17 amino acids. V was cut by 5 bases and J by 3 bases, with 22 bases left in between. The germline V gene has CDR1 MNHEY and CDR2 SMNVEV (reference sequence). Template material for amplifying TCR beta CDR3 regions consisted of RNA transcripts. The primer set for the first-round RT-PCR of the TCR CDR3 was HTBI. TCRdb re-called the multiplex PCR reads with MiXCR, one entry per CDR3 protein. The table records fewer than 850,000 distinct CDR3 sequences, 15% to 20% of them present only once. This chain connects TRBV27 to TRBJ1-1; perhaps TRBD1 as D (5 bases). Sequencing was done on a sample of blood. This sequence was found in a man aged 50-59 years with Graves' hyperthyroidism. The DNA of the CDR3 is TGTGCCAGCAGTGACAGCCCACGACTGCGCCTTTACACTGAAGCTTTCTTT. This gives the protein CASSDSPRLRLYTEAFF.